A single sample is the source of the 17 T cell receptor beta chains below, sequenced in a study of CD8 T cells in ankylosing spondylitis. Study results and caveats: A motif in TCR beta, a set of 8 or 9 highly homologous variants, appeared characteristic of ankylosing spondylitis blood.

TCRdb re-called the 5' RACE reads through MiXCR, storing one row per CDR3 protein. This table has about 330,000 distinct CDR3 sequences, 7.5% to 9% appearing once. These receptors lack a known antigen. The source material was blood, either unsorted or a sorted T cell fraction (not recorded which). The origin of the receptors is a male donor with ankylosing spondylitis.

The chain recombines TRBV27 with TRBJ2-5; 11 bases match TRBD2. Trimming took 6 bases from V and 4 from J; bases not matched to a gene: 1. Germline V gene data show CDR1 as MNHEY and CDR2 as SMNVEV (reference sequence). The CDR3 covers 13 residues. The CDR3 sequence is CASSGTSGETQYF. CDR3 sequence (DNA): TGTGCCAGCAGCGGGACTAGCGGAGAGACCCAGTACTTC.

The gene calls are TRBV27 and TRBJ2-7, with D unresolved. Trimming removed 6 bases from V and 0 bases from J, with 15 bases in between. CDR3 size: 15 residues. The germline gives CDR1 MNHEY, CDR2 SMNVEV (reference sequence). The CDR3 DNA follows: TGTGCCAGCAGAGAATTTCGGGCCCCCTCCTACGAGCAGTACTTC. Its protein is CASREFRAPSYEQYF.

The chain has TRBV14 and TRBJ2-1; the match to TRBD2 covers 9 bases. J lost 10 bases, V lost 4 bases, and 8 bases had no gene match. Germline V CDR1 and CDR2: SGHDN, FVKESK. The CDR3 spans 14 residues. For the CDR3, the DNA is TGTGCCAGCAGCCCGCCTAGCGGGATTGGGGAGCAGTTCTTC. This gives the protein CASSPPSGIGEQFF.

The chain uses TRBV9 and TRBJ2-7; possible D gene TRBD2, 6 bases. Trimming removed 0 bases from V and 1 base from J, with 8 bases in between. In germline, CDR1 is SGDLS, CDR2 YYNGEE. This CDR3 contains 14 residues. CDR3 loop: CASSVGGESYEQYF. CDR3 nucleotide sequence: TGTGCCAGCAGCGTAGGGGGGGAATCCTACGAGCAGTACTTC.

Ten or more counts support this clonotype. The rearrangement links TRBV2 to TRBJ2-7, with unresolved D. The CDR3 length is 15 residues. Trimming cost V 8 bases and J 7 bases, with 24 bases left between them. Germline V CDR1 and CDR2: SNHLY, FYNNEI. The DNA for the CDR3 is TGTGCCAGCCGATATCCCGTCGCCCCTGAGGAAGAGCAGTACTTC. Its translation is CASRYPVAPEEEQYF.

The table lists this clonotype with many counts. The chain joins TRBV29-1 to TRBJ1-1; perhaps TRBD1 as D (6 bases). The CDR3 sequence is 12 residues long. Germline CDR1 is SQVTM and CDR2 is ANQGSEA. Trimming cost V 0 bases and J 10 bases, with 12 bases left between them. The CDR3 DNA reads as TGCAGCGTTGAAGATTGGGGGGCAGGAGCTTTCTTT. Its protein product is CSVEDWGAGAFF. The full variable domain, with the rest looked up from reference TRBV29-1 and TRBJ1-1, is SAVISQKPSRDICQRGTSLTIQCQVDSQVTMMFWYRQQPGQSLTLIATANQGSEATYESGFVIDKFPISRPNLTFSTLTVSNMSPEDSSIYLCSVEDWGAGAFFGQGTRLTVV.

The CDR3 DNA is TGTGCCACCAGCAGAGACGGGACCCCTACCTACGAGCAGTACTTC. This sequence encodes CATSRDGTPTYEQYF. The rearrangement uses TRBV15 and TRBJ2-7, with D perhaps matching TRBD1 or TRBD2 (5 bases each). CDR3 length: 15 residues. Germline lookup yields CDR1 LNHNV and CDR2 YYDKDF (reference sequence). Trimming took off 0 bases at V and 2 bases at J, with 11 bases between the two ends.

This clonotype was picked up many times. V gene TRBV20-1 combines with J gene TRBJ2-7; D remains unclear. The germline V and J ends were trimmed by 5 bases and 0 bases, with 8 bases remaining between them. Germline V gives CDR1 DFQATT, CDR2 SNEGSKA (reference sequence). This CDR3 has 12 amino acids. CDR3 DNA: TGCAGTGCTGCCGGTAGCTCCTACGAGCAGTACTTC. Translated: CSAAGSSYEQYF.

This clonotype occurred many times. The CDR3: CASSLGLAEETQYF. The DNA of the CDR3 is TGTGCCAGCAGCTTAGGGCTAGCGGAAGAGACCCAGTACTTC. V usage is TRBV7-9 and J usage is TRBJ2-5; TRBD2 matches 7 bases. This CDR3 is built from 14 residues. CDR1 is SEHNR, CDR2 FQNEAQ, per germline (reference sequence). The junction had 2 bases not matched to a gene; V was cut back by 1 base and J by 3 bases.

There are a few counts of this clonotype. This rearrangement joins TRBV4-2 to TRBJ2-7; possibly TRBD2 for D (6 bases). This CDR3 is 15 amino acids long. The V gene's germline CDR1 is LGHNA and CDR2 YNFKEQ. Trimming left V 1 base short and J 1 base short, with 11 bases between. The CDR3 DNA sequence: TGTGCCAGCAGCCAAGTCGTGGCGGGGTCCTACGAGCAGTACTTC. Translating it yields CASSQVVAGSYEQYF.

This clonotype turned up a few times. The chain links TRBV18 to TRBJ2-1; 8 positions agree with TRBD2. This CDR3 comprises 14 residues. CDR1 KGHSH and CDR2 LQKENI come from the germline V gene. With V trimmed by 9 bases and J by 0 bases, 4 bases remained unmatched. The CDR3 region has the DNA TGTGCCAGTAAGCGGGAGATCTCCTACAATGAGCAGTTCTTC. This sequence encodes CASKREISYNEQFF. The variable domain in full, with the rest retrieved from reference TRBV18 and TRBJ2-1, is NAGVMQNPRHLVRRRGQEARLRCSPMKGHSHVYWYRQLPEEGLKFMVYLQKENIIDESGMPKERFSAEFPKEGPSILRIQQVVRGDSAAYFCASKREISYNEQFFGPGTRLTVL.

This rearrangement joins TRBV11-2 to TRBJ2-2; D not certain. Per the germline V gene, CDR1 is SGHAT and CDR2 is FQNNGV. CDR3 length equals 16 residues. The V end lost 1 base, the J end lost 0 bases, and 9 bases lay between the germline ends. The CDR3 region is CASSLGASANTGELFF. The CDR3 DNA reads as TGTGCCAGCAGCTTAGGTGCATCCGCGAACACCGGGGAGCTGTTTTTT.

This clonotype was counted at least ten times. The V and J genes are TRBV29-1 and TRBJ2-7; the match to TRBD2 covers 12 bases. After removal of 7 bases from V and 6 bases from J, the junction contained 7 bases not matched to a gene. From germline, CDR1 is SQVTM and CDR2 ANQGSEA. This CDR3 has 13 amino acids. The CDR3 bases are TGCAGCGGTCGACTAGCGGGAGCGGGCGAGCAGTACTTC. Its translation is CSGRLAGAGEQYF.

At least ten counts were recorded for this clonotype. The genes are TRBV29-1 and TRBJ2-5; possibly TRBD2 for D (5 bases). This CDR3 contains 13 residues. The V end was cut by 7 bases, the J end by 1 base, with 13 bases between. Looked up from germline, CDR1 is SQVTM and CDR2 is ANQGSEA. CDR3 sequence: CSAVRGGQETQYF. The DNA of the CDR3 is TGCAGCGCCGTACGGGGTGGCCAAGAGACCCAGTACTTC. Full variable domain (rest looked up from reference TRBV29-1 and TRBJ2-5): SAVISQKPSRDICQRGTSLTIQCQVDSQVTMMFWYRQQPGQSLTLIATANQGSEATYESGFVIDKFPISRPNLTFSTLTVSNMSPEDSSIYLCSAVRGGQETQYFGPGTRLLVL.

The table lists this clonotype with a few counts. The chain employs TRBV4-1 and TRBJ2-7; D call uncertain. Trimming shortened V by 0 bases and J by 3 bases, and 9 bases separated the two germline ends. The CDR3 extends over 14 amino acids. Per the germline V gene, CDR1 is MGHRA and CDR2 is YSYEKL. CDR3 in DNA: TGCGCCAGCAGCCAAGAAAAGGTCTACTACGAGCAGTACTTC. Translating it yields CASSQEKVYYEQYF.

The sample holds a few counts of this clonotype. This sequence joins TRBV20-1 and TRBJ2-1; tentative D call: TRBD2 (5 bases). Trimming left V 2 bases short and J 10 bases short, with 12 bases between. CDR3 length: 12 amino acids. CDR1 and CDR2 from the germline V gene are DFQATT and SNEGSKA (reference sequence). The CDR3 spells CSARPLRAEQFF. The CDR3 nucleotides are TGCAGTGCTAGACCCTTGCGGGCCGAGCAGTTCTTC.

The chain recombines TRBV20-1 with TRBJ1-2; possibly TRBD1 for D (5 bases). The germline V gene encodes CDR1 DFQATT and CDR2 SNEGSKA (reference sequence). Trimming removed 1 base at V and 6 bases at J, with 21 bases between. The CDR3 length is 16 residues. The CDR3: CSARGAPGPRPDGYTF. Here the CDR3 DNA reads TGCAGTGCTAGAGGGGCACCGGGACCCCGGCCGGATGGCTACACCTTC.